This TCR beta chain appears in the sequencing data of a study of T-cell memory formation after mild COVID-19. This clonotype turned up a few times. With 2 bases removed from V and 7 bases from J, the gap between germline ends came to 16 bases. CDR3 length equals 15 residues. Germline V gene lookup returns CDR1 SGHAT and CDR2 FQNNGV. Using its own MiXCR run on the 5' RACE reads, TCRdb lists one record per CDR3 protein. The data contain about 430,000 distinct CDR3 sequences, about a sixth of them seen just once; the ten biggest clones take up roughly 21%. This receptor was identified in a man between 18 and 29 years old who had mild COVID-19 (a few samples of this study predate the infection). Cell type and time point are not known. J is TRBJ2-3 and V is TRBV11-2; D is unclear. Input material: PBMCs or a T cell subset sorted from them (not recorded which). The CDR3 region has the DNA TGTGCCAGCAGCTTACAAAGGGCACCTAGTCATACGCAGTATTTT. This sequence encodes CASSLQRAPSHTQYF.